This T cell receptor beta chain is from a study of CD8+CD57+ T cells in acquired aplastic anemia (dated by TCRdb to 2016 to 2018). For the study in its entirety: A mean of about 3.2 ug of DNA, ranging from about 0.2 to 27.4 ug, was extracted from sorted CD4+ and CD8+ cells. Mean read counts for healthy donor samples were around 10 million for CD4+ cells and roughly 12 million for CD8+ cells. Results the study describes overall, beyond this receptor: Between patients and healthy controls, no significant difference in CD8+ Simpson's diversity was found (P=0.060). Although 25 to 30 CD8+ CDR3 sequences were shared by patients and controls, these sequences appeared highly expressed in patients and within the immunodominant clones of patients.

Genomic DNA served as template for TCR beta VDJ combination and CDR3 sequence profiling. TCR repertoire sequencing was run on an Illumina HiSeq 2000. As for the authors' bioinformatics: Repertoires were assessed using TRBV/TRBJ rearrangement plots, CDR3 size and DJ length profiles, and Simpson's diversity index. The most abundant DNA sequence in the deep sequencing data was taken as the immunodominant clone. CDR3 amino acid sequences were checked for sharing between subjects and were compared against published repertoires and the VDJdb database. TCRdb reworked the public reads: Q25 trimming with fastp, MiXCR clone assembly, productive beta chains retained. Rows with one shared CDR3 protein collapse into an entry with the most common genes and DNA. The V and J calls here are based on TCRdb, not the publication. A total of approximately 50,000 distinct CDR3 sequences appear in this sample, roughly 69% of them only once. The top ten clones comprise around 31% of the sample.

Of note for this clonotype: Its binding antigen is unknown. Base qualities are not provided; no much larger clone lies one nucleotide away.

TCR repertoires of sorted CD4+ and CD8+ blood T cells from severe aplastic anemia patients and healthy subjects were deep-sequenced in the study. Ficoll-Paque density gradient centrifugation was used to isolate peripheral blood mononuclear cells. Before DNA extraction, CD4+ and CD8+ T cells were sorted with FACS or magnetic beads. Material: sorted CD4+, CD8+, or CD8+CD57+ T cells (not recorded which) from PBMCs. The clonotype originates from a human donor in good health, serving as a control.

The CDR3 reads as follows: CAISESSPGGGNTGELFF. The DNA sequence is TGTGCCATCAGTGAGAGCTCACCAGGGGGGGGTAACACCGGGGAGCTGTTTTTT. In this chain, TRBV10-3 is recombined with TRBJ2-2, with the D call tentatively TRBD1 or TRBD2, each fitting 7 bases. According to the germline V gene, CDR1 reads ENHRY and CDR2 reads SYGVKD. V is cut by 2 bases and J by 2 bases, and the space between the germline ends is 18 bases. The CDR3 runs 18 amino acids, cysteine and phenylalanine included. Only the CDR3 portion is preserved as DNA: 54 bases, with reading frame beginning at the first base.